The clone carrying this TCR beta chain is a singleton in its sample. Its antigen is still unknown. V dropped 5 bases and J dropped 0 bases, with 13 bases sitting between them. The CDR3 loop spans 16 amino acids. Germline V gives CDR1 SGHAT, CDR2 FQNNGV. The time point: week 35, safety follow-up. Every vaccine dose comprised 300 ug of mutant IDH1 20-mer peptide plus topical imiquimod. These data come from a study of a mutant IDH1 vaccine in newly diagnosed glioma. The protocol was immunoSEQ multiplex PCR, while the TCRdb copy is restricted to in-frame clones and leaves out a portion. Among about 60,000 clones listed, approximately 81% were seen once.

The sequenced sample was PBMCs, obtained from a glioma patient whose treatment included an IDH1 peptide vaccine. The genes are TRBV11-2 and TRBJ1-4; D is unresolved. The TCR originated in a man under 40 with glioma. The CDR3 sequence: CASSARKAATNEKLFF. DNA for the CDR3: TGTGCCAGCAGCGCCCGTAAGGCCGCAACTAATGAAAAACTGTTTTTT.